The present T cell receptor beta chain was sequenced within a study of T and B cells in COVID-19 patients. CDR3 size: 13 residues. Unmatched junction bases numbered 1, after V lost 1 base and J lost 3 bases. Looked up from germline, CDR1 is SGHRS and CDR2 is YFSETQ. TRB was amplified from about 260-540 ng of blood genomic DNA. BIOMED2 TRB-A/B primer pools were used in multiplex TRB PCR. Each CDR3 protein gets one entry after TCRdb re-called the multiplex PCR reads with MiXCR. Seen here are 4,500 to 5,000 distinct CDR3 sequences, 30% to 40% observed once, and the top ten hold around 22%. This clonotype turned up a few times.

The specimen sequenced was blood. The clonotype comes from a human donor who had recovered from COVID-19. V is TRBV5-1 and J is TRBJ2-7; 7 bases align to TRBD2. The CDR3 DNA reads TGCGCCAGCAGCTTGTGGGGGGGCTACGAGCAGTACTTC. Protein sequence: CASSLWGGYEQYF.